This entry lists 31 T cell receptor beta chains sequenced from one sample in a study of blood T cell repertoires in COVID-19. Sequencing used immunoSEQ multiplex PCR; TCRdb keeps in-frame clones, though not all of them. The table records more than 300,000 clones, about 90% of them present only once. The sequencing sample was made of peripheral blood. These TCRs come from a man younger than 30 who had recovered from COVID-19.

The rearrangement uses TRBV5-6 and TRBJ2-3, with TRBD1 matching 7 bases. The CDR3 covers 16 residues. CDR1 and CDR2 from the germline V gene are SGHDT and YYEEEE. V gave up 4 bases and J gave up 5 bases; unmatched junction bases: 13. CDR3 loop: CASSIQPRQGLDTQYF. The CDR3 DNA reads TGTGCCAGCAGCATCCAGCCTCGACAGGGTTTAGATACGCAGTATTTT.

In DNA, the CDR3 is TGTGCCAGCCTGTCAGAGGGGGGGCCAATGGACACCGGGGAGCTGTTTTTT. Protein product: CASLSEGGPMDTGELFF. The rearrangement joins TRBV2 to TRBJ2-2; weak D call: TRBD2 (7 bases). The length of the CDR3 is 17 residues. The V gene lost 8 bases and the J gene lost 3 bases, with 22 bases spanning the gap. Looked up from germline, CDR1 is SNHLY and CDR2 is FYNNEI.

The chain has TRBV24-1 and TRBJ2-3; 8 nucleotides align to TRBD1. CDR1 KGHDR and CDR2 SFDVKD come from the germline V gene. The CDR3 loop spans 13 amino acids. The V gene end was trimmed by 6 bases and the J gene end by 4 bases; junction bases not matched to a gene: 2. In DNA, the CDR3 is TGTGCCACCAGTCTGACAGGGGCAGATACGCAGTATTTT. Translated, it gives CATSLTGADTQYF.

This chain connects TRBV24-1 to TRBJ2-3, with D perhaps TRBD1 (5 bases). The V gene lost 4 bases and the J gene lost 1 base, with 11 bases spanning the gap. The CDR3 covers 15 residues. Germline assignment: CDR1 KGHDR and CDR2 SFDVKD. Here the CDR3 reads CATSDPSTGTDTQYF. The CDR3, as DNA: TGTGCCACCAGTGACCCCTCGACAGGCACAGATACGCAGTATTTT.

The rearrangement uses TRBV4-3 and TRBJ1-1; 10 nucleotides line up with TRBD1. The CDR3 loop spans 17 amino acids. The germline V gene encodes CDR1 LGHNA and CDR2 YSLEER. V was pared by 0 bases and J by 1 base, with 5 bases of the junction left unmatched. Here the CDR3 reads CASSQEMWDRGNTEAFF. As DNA, the CDR3 is TGCGCCAGCAGCCAAGAGATGTGGGACAGGGGGAACACTGAAGCTTTCTTT.

The V gene is TRBV5-1, the J gene TRBJ2-3, with D perhaps TRBD2 (5 bases). CDR1 is SGHRS and CDR2 is YFSETQ in the germline V gene. Trimming shortened V by 4 bases and J by 5 bases, and 17 bases separated the two germline ends. There are 15 residues in the CDR3. CDR3 sequence (DNA): TGCGCCAGCAGCCCTCTACCAGCGGATGGAGATACGCAGTATTTT. Protein product: CASSPLPADGDTQYF.

The rearrangement uses TRBV4-1 and TRBJ1-1; tentatively, D is TRBD1 (5 bases). Trimming shortened V by 1 base and J by 8 bases, and 11 bases separated the two germline ends. The CDR3 extends over 13 amino acids. Germline V CDR1 and CDR2: MGHRA, YSYEKL. Here the CDR3 DNA reads TGCGCCAGCAGCCAAGGGCTGGGGCCAGAAGCTTTCTTT. It yields the protein CASSQGLGPEAFF.

V is TRBV5-4 and J is TRBJ1-3; D not certain. CDR1 SGHNT and CDR2 YYREEE come from the germline V gene (reference sequence). The CDR3 is 14 residues long. The V and J ends lost 0 bases and 8 bases respectively, with 12 bases between them. The CDR3 DNA follows: TGTGCCAGCAGCTTGGCGGGTGGCGGGGACACCATATATTTT. This sequence encodes CASSLAGGGDTIYF.

V is TRBV24-1 and J is TRBJ2-1, with 13 bases fitting TRBD2. The germline CDR1 and CDR2 sequences are KGHDR and SFDVKD. The V gene end was trimmed by 4 bases and the J gene end by 7 bases; junction bases not matched to a gene: 6. CDR3 length: 16 residues. In DNA, the CDR3 is TGTGCCACCAGTGACCCCCGGACTAGCGGGAGTAATGAGCAGTTCTTC. Translated: CATSDPRTSGSNEQFF.

V gene TRBV7-8 combines with J gene TRBJ1-1; 7 nucleotides line up with TRBD1. Unmatched junction bases numbered 4, after V lost 5 bases and J lost 1 base. This CDR3 comprises 14 residues. Germline CDR1 is SGHVS and CDR2 is FQNEAQ. The CDR3 coding sequence is TGTGCCAGCAGCGCCGACAGGGCGAACACTGAAGCTTTCTTT. It encodes CASSADRANTEAFF.

This chain links TRBV5-4 with TRBJ2-7; D is possibly TRBD2 (6 bases). The germline V gene encodes CDR1 SGHNT and CDR2 YYREEE (reference sequence). V lost 0 bases and J 3 bases, leaving 16 bases between the germline ends. The CDR3 totals 16 residues. The DNA for the CDR3 is TGTGCCAGCAGCTTGGGTCACGGGAGAGATCGCTACGAGCAGTACTTC. Amino acids: CASSLGHGRDRYEQYF.

The gene calls are TRBV28 and TRBJ1-2; tentative D call: TRBD1 (6 bases). The germline CDR1 and CDR2 sequences are MDHEN and SYDVKM. This CDR3 is built from 13 residues. Trimming cost V 8 bases and J 4 bases, with 14 bases left between them. The CDR3 protein is CASGPTGTYGYTF. The DNA for the CDR3 is TGTGCCAGCGGCCCTACAGGGACCTATGGCTACACCTTC.

This clone occurred a few times. The chain links TRBV7-9 to TRBJ2-3, with a weak D call TRBD2 (6 bases). This CDR3 contains 16 residues. The V end lost 1 base, the J end lost 3 bases, and 14 bases lay between the germline ends. Germline CDR1 reads SEHNR; CDR2 reads FQNEAQ (reference sequence). The CDR3 DNA reads as TGTGCCAGCAGCTTAGACTTCGTCGGGGGTACAGATACGCAGTATTTT. Protein: CASSLDFVGGTDTQYF. Full variable domain (rest looked up from reference TRBV7-9 and TRBJ2-3): DTGVSQNPRHKITKRGQNVTFRCDPISEHNRLYWYRQTLGQGPEFLTYFQNEAQLEKSRLLSDRFSAERPKGSFSTLEIQRTEQGDSAMYLCASSLDFVGGTDTQYFGPGTRLTVL.

This chain links TRBV6-5 with TRBJ2-2; D might be TRBD2 (6 bases). Germline values: CDR1 MNHEY, CDR2 SVGAGI. The V gene lost 6 bases and the J gene lost 5 bases, with 13 bases spanning the gap. The CDR3 contains 14 residues. In nucleotides, the CDR3 is TGTGCCAGCAGGGGGACTGCGCTGACCGGGGAGCTGTTTTTT. It yields the protein CASRGTALTGELFF.

J is TRBJ1-5 and V is TRBV19, with D perhaps matching TRBD1 (5 bases). The CDR3 totals 16 residues. V shed 0 bases and J shed 1 base, with 10 bases lying between them. Germline values: CDR1 LNHDA, CDR2 SQIVND (reference sequence). CDR3 loop: CASSIDSGESNQPQHF. The DNA of the CDR3 is TGTGCCAGTAGTATAGATTCGGGGGAAAGCAATCAGCCCCAGCATTTT.

The V call is TRBV18, the J call TRBJ2-7; D ambiguous. This CDR3 has 13 amino acids. V lost 1 base, J lost 3 bases, and 7 bases lay in between. CDR1 is KGHSH, CDR2 LQKENI, per germline. CDR3 sequence: CASSPQSLYEQYF. DNA of the CDR3: TGTGCCAGCTCACCACAGAGTCTCTACGAGCAGTACTTC.

The chain combines TRBV7-9 with TRBJ2-3; the match to TRBD2 covers 9 bases. The germline gives CDR1 SEHNR, CDR2 FQNEAQ (reference sequence). After removal of 3 bases from V and 5 bases from J, the junction contained 9 bases not matched to a gene. The CDR3 is 16 amino acids. Here the CDR3 DNA reads TGTGCCAGCAGCTTCTTAGCGGGGGACCAGGGAGATACGCAGTATTTT. Its protein is CASSFLAGDQGDTQYF.

The CDR3 loop reads CASSEYLGQFSYEQYF. Written as DNA, the CDR3 is TGTGCCAGCAGTGAATACTTGGGACAGTTCTCCTACGAGCAGTACTTC. The gene calls are TRBV6-1 and TRBJ2-7; TRBD1 agrees at 7 bases. J lost 0 bases, V lost 2 bases, and 7 bases had no gene match. The CDR3 runs 16 residues. From germline, CDR1 is MNHNS and CDR2 SASEGT.

The chain employs TRBV4-3 and TRBJ1-2; weak D call: TRBD1 (5 bases). Trimming removed 5 bases at V and 2 bases at J, with 12 bases between. The germline V gene encodes CDR1 LGHNA and CDR2 YSLEER. The CDR3 spans 14 residues. CDR3 nucleotides: TGCGCCAGCAGCGAAGGCCAGGGAAACTATGGCTACACCTTC. Translated: CASSEGQGNYGYTF.

The J gene is TRBJ2-3, the V gene TRBV11-3, with D perhaps TRBD2 (5 bases). The CDR3 loop spans 14 amino acids. Per the germline V gene, CDR1 is SGHNT and CDR2 is YENEEA. V was cut by 0 bases and J by 1 base, with 5 bases left in between. The CDR3 region is CASSLDGGTDTQYF. The CDR3 DNA is TGTGCCAGCAGCTTAGACGGGGGCACAGATACGCAGTATTTT.

The rearrangement uses TRBV27 and TRBJ1-5; no firm D call. CDR1 and CDR2 from the germline V gene are MNHEY and SMNVEV (reference sequence). The V and J ends lost 2 bases and 2 bases respectively, with 10 bases between them. The CDR3 totals 15 residues. The CDR3 here is CASSLGLMGNQPQHF. CDR3 bases: TGTGCCAGCAGTTTAGGGCTCATGGGCAATCAGCCCCAGCATTTT.

The V call is TRBV30, the J call TRBJ2-3; 11 nucleotides match TRBD1. The CDR3 loop spans 16 amino acids. CDR1 is GTSNPN, CDR2 SVGIG, per germline (reference sequence). J was trimmed by 2 bases and V by 2 bases; bases with no gene match: 6. The CDR3 here is CAWSPRDRGYTDTQYF. The CDR3 DNA reads TGTGCCTGGAGTCCCCGGGACAGGGGGTACACAGATACGCAGTATTTT.

The chain recombines TRBV24-1 with TRBJ2-1; the match to TRBD1 covers 10 bases. Losses at the gene ends were 2 bases for V and 7 bases for J; bases not matched to a gene: 7. The CDR3 spans 16 residues. CDR1 and CDR2 (germline): KGHDR, SFDVKD. The DNA for the CDR3 is TGTGCCACCAGTGATTCCGGGACAGGGGATCGAAATGAGCAGTTCTTC. Residues: CATSDSGTGDRNEQFF.

CDR3 nucleotide sequence: TGCAGCGTTGAAGGACAGACAGATACGCAGTATTTT. Residues: CSVEGQTDTQYF. The V gene is TRBV29-1, the J gene TRBJ2-3; a weak D match, TRBD1 (5 bases). V lost 1 base and J 3 bases, leaving 5 bases between the germline ends. CDR1 and CDR2 from the germline V gene are SQVTM and ANQGSEA. The CDR3 runs 12 residues.

This chain uses TRBV7-2 with TRBJ1-3; possibly TRBD1 for D (6 bases). The V and J ends lost 3 bases and 0 bases respectively, with 9 bases between them. The CDR3 has 15 residues. In germline, CDR1 is SGHTA, CDR2 FQGNSA. The CDR3 here is CASSFRDNSGNTIYF. The CDR3 DNA sequence: TGTGCCAGCAGCTTTCGGGACAACTCTGGAAACACCATATATTTT.

The chain employs TRBV6-5 and TRBJ2-7; 10 bases agree with TRBD1. The ends lost 2 bases at V and 2 bases at J; junction bases unmatched: 3. CDR1 and CDR2 (germline): MNHEY, SVGAGI. CDR3 length equals 15 residues. CDR3 nucleotides: TGTGCCAGCAGTTACGGACAGGGGGTCACCTACGAGCAGTACTTC. Translating it yields CASSYGQGVTYEQYF.

To note about this clone: The sample carries other DNA sequences with the same CDR3. The chain is built from TRBV5-4 and TRBJ2-7, with D unclear. This CDR3 has 13 amino acids. Germline V gene lookup returns CDR1 SGHNT and CDR2 YYREEE (reference sequence). Trimming took 1 base from V and 0 from J, leaving 5 bases between them. The CDR3 loop is CASSLRGSYEQYF. The DNA of the CDR3 is TGTGCCAGCAGCTTGCGCGGCTCCTACGAGCAGTACTTC.

The chain combines TRBV29-1 with TRBJ2-2, with D maybe TRBD2 (6 bases). This CDR3 spans 15 amino acids. CDR1 is SQVTM and CDR2 is ANQGSEA in the germline V gene. Trimming shortened V by 2 bases and J by 2 bases, and 12 bases separated the two germline ends. The CDR3 sequence: CSVEIGSDNTGELFF. DNA of the CDR3: TGCAGCGTTGAAATCGGGAGTGATAACACCGGGGAGCTGTTTTTT.

The V and J genes are TRBV19 and TRBJ2-1, with 7 positions matching TRBD1. The CDR3 is made up of 13 amino acids. V lost 5 bases to trimming and J lost 15 bases; unmatched junction nucleotides: 13. Germline V lookup: CDR1 LNHDA, CDR2 SQIVND (reference sequence). CDR3 protein: CASSPDRDLSPFF. The CDR3 region has the DNA TGTGCCAGTAGTCCAGACAGGGATCTCTCTCCGTTCTTC. The variable domain in full, completed from reference TRBV19 and TRBJ2-1, reads DGGITQSPKYLFRKEGQNVTLSCEQNLNHDAMYWYRQDPGQGLRLIYYSQIVNDFQKGDIAEGYSVSREKKESFPLTVTSAQKNPTAFYLCASSPDRDLSPFFGPGTRLTVL.

The count of this clone is one. The rearrangement links TRBV19 to TRBJ2-5, with 9 bases that match TRBD1. In germline, CDR1 is LNHDA, CDR2 SQIVND (reference sequence). The CDR3 covers 15 residues. V trimming: 1 base; J trimming: 5 bases; junction bases outside the gene matches: 5. The CDR3 DNA follows: TGTGCCAGTAGTATAGGGGACAGGGCGGTCGAGACCCAGTACTTC. As protein: CASSIGDRAVETQYF.

This sequence joins TRBV27 and TRBJ1-3, with a possible D match to TRBD1 (5 bases). Germline V lookup: CDR1 MNHEY, CDR2 SMNVEV (reference sequence). Trimming stripped 2 bases from V and 3 bases from J, with 8 bases between. The CDR3 length is 14 residues. The CDR3 here is CASSLGGGGNTIYF. CDR3 nucleotide sequence: TGTGCCAGCAGTTTAGGGGGAGGTGGAAACACCATATATTTT.